This T cell receptor (beta chain) was obtained from a study of shared clonotypes between healthy human individuals. The study, taken as a whole, reports: Among a handful of donors, roughly 5.4% of naive CD4 clonotypes were found in common.

V was shortened by 4 bases and J by 6 bases, with 12 bases between the two germline ends. The germline CDR1 and CDR2 sequences are SGHRS and YFSETQ. The CDR3 runs to 13 residues. Data came from immunoSEQ multiplex PCR; TCRdb stores just in-frame clones and leaves some out. The table records 1,500,000 or so clones, less than 99% of them present only once. As for this clone: The target antigen is unknown.

In the CD4+ fraction, cells were divided into CD45RA+ naive and CD45RA-negative memory subsets. The sample consisted of naive CD4+ T cells sorted from blood. The subset here: CD45RA+ positively selected. This receptor was taken from a man aged 25-45 years in good health. The chain combines TRBV5-1 with TRBJ2-3; possibly TRBD2 for D (6 bases). The CDR3, as DNA: TGCGCCAGCAGCGAAGCGGGCGCGGATACGCAGTATTTT. It yields the protein CASSEAGADTQYF.